The clone carrying this T cell receptor beta chain was counted between two and nine times. Its antigen is as yet unknown. Trimming took off 8 bases at V and 8 bases at J, with 19 bases between the two ends. The CDR3 extends over 13 amino acids. Germline V gene sequence: CDR1 SQVTM, CDR2 ANQGSEA. The data stem from a study of T cells after yellow fever vaccination. Study outcomes and limitations: Post-booster samples contained most primary-vaccination clones (approximately 96% CD4, approximately 88% CD8). Overall, a small share of clonotypes was seen in both CD4 and CD8 compartments.

The 5'RACE template-switching step produced TCR cDNA and added a universal primer site and UMIs. TCRdb independently ran MiXCR on the 5' RACE reads; one entry per CDR3 protein. This table has 610,000 or so distinct CDR3 sequences, 9% to 15% appearing once. This TCR came from a man aged 25-40 years who received the YFV17D yellow fever vaccine. V is TRBV29-1 and J is TRBJ2-1; the D is unclear. The sample in question was PBMCs, obtained on the day of the yellow fever booster vaccination. CDR3 in amino acids: CSIKGTGQHEQFF. CDR3 in DNA: TGCAGCATCAAGGGAACCGGCCAACATGAGCAGTTCTTC.